The clone carrying this TCR beta chain has ten or more counts. Its antigen remains unknown. The source material, RNA transcripts, was used to amplify TCR beta CDR3 regions. With the HTBI primer set, the TCR CDR3 went through a first round of RT-PCR. A single record per CDR3 protein comes from TCRdb applying MiXCR to the multiplex PCR reads. The table records 500,000 to 650,000 distinct CDR3 sequences, roughly 45% of them present only once. These data come from a study of T cells in Graves' hyperthyroidism and ophthalmopathy. CDR1 and CDR2 (germline): SEHNR, FQNEAQ (reference sequence). Germline trimming cut 5 bases from V and 0 bases from J; bases unmatched to any gene: 4. This CDR3 has 16 residues. Broader study findings: With a median lead of approximately six months before onset, the model predicted ophthalmopathy. Ophthalmopathy and stable hyperthyroidism were separated by a 13 V-J model.

This receptor was taken from an adult woman with Graves' disease, either hyperthyroidism or ophthalmopathy (not recorded which). Sequencing was performed on peripheral blood or thyroid tissue (not recorded which). This chain connects TRBV7-9 to TRBJ1-4; TRBD1 agrees at 9 bases. The CDR3 DNA is TGTGCCAGCAGCAACGGACAGGGGACAACTAATGAAAAACTGTTTTTT. Translating it yields CASSNGQGTTNEKLFF.